This T cell receptor beta chain was sequenced in a study of T cell responses to AZD1222 COVID-19 vaccine. Overall study findings and caveats: Repertoires were sampled only after the peak T cell response. Along spike, vaccine-associated CD4 TCRs were found throughout, with dominance at 160-218 and 743-854. The donor group comprised mostly white British people and more females; the analysis possibly underestimated clonal diversity.

As for this clone: Its antigen is undetermined.

From germline, CDR1 is KGHSY and CDR2 FQNENV. The CDR3 is 16 amino acids. Between the trimmed V and J ends, which lost 0 bases and 7 bases, there was a span of 16 bases. Method: immunoSEQ multiplex PCR; TCRdb's copy keeps in-frame clones and lacks some. The sample records roughly 200,000 clones, 91% being singletons. The study pooled second doses at about 4 or about 12 weeks. The clonotype was recovered from an adult who received the AZD1222 COVID-19 vaccine. Sample: peripheral blood, taken 28 days after the second AZD1222 dose. The rearrangement links TRBV16 to TRBJ1-3; D remains ambiguous. This CDR3 reads CASSQSSRPAGNTIYF. CDR3 in DNA: TGTGCCAGCAGCCAATCCTCCAGGCCTGCCGGGAACACCATATATTTT.